Presented here are 14 T cell receptor beta chains from one specimen sequenced in a study of HIV-infected patients and healthy controls. TCRdb independently ran MiXCR on the 5' RACE reads; one entry per CDR3 protein. The repertoire holds about 70,000 distinct CDR3 sequences, with about 15% as singletons. The sequenced material came from CD4+ T cells from blood. Source of these receptors: a human donor in good health.

The chain has TRBV10-3 and TRBJ2-5; 10 positions agree with TRBD1. The length of the CDR3 is 13 residues. Per germline, CDR1 ENHRY and CDR2 SYGVKD. V shed 8 bases, J shed 5 bases, and the junction held 5 bases outside the gene matches. As DNA, the CDR3 is TGTGCCATCTCGGGACAGGGGACCGAGACCCAGTACTTC. Its translation: CAISGQGTETQYF.

This clonotype appeared a few times. The rearrangement joins TRBV6-2 or TRBV6-3 to TRBJ1-5; no reliable D call. CDR1 is MNHEY, CDR2 SVGEGT, per germline. V lost 5 bases, J lost 4 bases, and 6 bases lay in between. The CDR3 consists of 12 residues. In nucleotides, the CDR3 is TGTGCCAGCAGTAGCCTTAATCAGCCCCAGCATTTT. This translates into CASSSLNQPQHF.

V gene TRBV2 combines with J gene TRBJ1-5; TRBD1 is a possible D gene (5 bases). V lost 4 bases and J 2 bases, leaving 12 bases between the germline ends. CDR3 size: 15 residues. Germline values: CDR1 SNHLY, CDR2 FYNNEI. The CDR3 DNA reads TGTGCCAGCAGTGGGGGGACGCACCGCAATCAGCCCCAGCATTTT. Its translation: CASSGGTHRNQPQHF.

This clonotype was picked up a small number of times. The rearrangement uses TRBV28 and TRBJ2-7, with D tentatively TRBD2 (5 bases). This CDR3 spans 16 amino acids. V lost 8 bases and J lost 2, with 22 bases in between. Germline CDR1 and CDR2: MDHEN and SYDVKM. CDR3 sequence: CASPPSKAAVAYEQYF. The CDR3 DNA reads as TGTGCCAGCCCTCCCTCCAAAGCGGCGGTCGCCTACGAGCAGTACTTC.

The chain employs TRBV30 and TRBJ2-3; TRBD2 is a possible D gene (6 bases). CDR1 is GTSNPN, CDR2 SVGIG, per germline (reference sequence). The V end lost 7 bases, the J end lost 5 bases, and 10 bases lay between the germline ends. There are 11 residues in the CDR3. The CDR3: CAFTGLDTQYF. The CDR3, as DNA: TGTGCCTTCACGGGACTAGATACGCAGTATTTT.

There are a few counts of this clonotype. The chain joins TRBV18 to TRBJ1-5, with D unresolved. This CDR3 is 18 amino acids long. V was trimmed by 6 bases and J by 1 base, leaving 22 bases between them. CDR1 KGHSH and CDR2 LQKENI come from the germline V gene. CDR3 loop: CASSRTPEAPSSNQPQHF. CDR3 in DNA: TGTGCCAGCTCGCGAACTCCTGAGGCCCCCTCGAGCAATCAGCCCCAGCATTTT. Looking up the rest from reference TRBV18 and TRBJ1-5 gives the full variable domain: NAGVMQNPRHLVRRRGQEARLRCSPMKGHSHVYWYRQLPEEGLKFMVYLQKENIIDESGMPKERFSAEFPKEGPSILRIQQVVRGDSAAYFCASSRTPEAPSSNQPQHFGDGTRLSIL.

At least ten counts were recorded for this clonotype. The V call is TRBV28, the J call TRBJ2-7; 8 bases are a match to TRBD2. The V and J ends lost 5 bases and 2 bases, in that order; junction bases with no gene match: 2. This CDR3 has 13 residues. Germline loops: CDR1 MDHEN, CDR2 SYDVKM. The DNA for the CDR3 is TGTGCCAGCAGTACGGGAGGGCCCTACGAGCAGTACTTC. It translates to CASSTGGPYEQYF.

This clonotype has ten or more counts. The chain links TRBV4-2 to TRBJ2-4; 12 bases match TRBD2. Germline V gene sequence: CDR1 LGHNA, CDR2 YNFKEQ. The V and J ends lost 0 bases and 2 bases, in that order; junction bases with no gene match: 8. The CDR3 loop spans 19 amino acids. The chain's CDR3 is CASSQEASGGAPTKNIQYF. The CDR3 DNA reads TGTGCCAGCAGCCAAGAAGCTAGCGGGGGGGCCCCGACCAAAAACATTCAGTACTTC.

The table lists this clonotype with a few counts. The chain has TRBV7-9 and TRBJ1-1; 10 bases are a match to TRBD1. CDR1 SEHNR and CDR2 FQNEAQ come from the germline V gene (reference sequence). J was trimmed by 11 bases and V by 5 bases; bases with no gene match: 5. This CDR3 has 12 amino acids. CDR3 loop: CASSLDRGEAFF. The CDR3 coding sequence is TGTGCCAGCAGCCTGGACAGGGGGGAGGCTTTCTTT.

This clonotype was seen repeatedly, ten times or more. J is TRBJ2-7 and V is TRBV10-3; D could derive from TRBD1 or TRBD2 (5 bases each). The CDR3 loop spans 14 amino acids. The ends were cut back, 6 bases at V and 0 bases at J, with 12 bases in the middle. CDR1 and CDR2 (germline): ENHRY, SYGVKD. The CDR3 nucleotides read TGTGCCATCAGCCGGGACCTTCGCTCCTACGAGCAGTACTTC. It specifies CAISRDLRSYEQYF.

The chain uses TRBV12-3 or TRBV12-4 and TRBJ2-2; D may be TRBD1 (6 bases). This CDR3 spans 15 amino acids. V lost 3 bases, J lost 0 bases, and 8 bases lay in between. The CDR3 DNA reads TGTGCCAGCAGTTTGCAGGGGACGAACACCGGGGAGCTGTTTTTT. It encodes CASSLQGTNTGELFF.

This clonotype was counted at least ten times. The V call is TRBV20-1, the J call TRBJ2-7, with D possibly matching TRBD2 (6 bases). The V gene lost 1 base and the J gene lost 4 bases, with 11 bases spanning the gap. Per germline, CDR1 DFQATT and CDR2 SNEGSKA (reference sequence). This CDR3 is 13 amino acids long. The CDR3 DNA reads TGCAGTGCTAGAGGGACTACATATTACGAGCAGTACTTC. Its protein product is CSARGTTYYEQYF.

This clonotype appeared many times. The rearrangement uses TRBV18 and TRBJ1-2; no definite D call. The V gene's germline CDR1 is KGHSH and CDR2 LQKENI. CDR3 length equals 15 residues. Deletions cut 0 bases from V and 4 bases from J, with 12 bases between. The CDR3 region is CASSPPALRTYGYTF. The CDR3 region has the DNA TGTGCCAGCTCACCACCAGCCCTCCGAACCTATGGCTACACCTTC.

The CDR3 coding sequence is TGTGCCAGCAGTCCGACGGGAGCGGGGACGCAGTATTTT. Translation gives CASSPTGAGTQYF. V and J are TRBV14 and TRBJ2-3; 7 positions match TRBD2. Germline V lookup: CDR1 SGHDN, CDR2 FVKESK. The junction had 9 bases not matched to a gene; V was cut back by 6 bases and J by 9 bases. The CDR3 runs to 13 residues.